A selection of T cell receptor beta chains follows, all from one sample in a study of T cell clonotyping in hematopoietic cell transplantation. Measured with immunoSEQ multiplex PCR; TCRdb has only the in-frame clones, and not every one. In the table there are about 9,000 clones, more than 65% of which are singletons. The input for sequencing was peripheral blood mononuclear cells, taken before stem cell transplant. These receptors were obtained from a man between 60 and 75 years old with acute myeloid leukemia. Some clones in this sample may be carry-over from other donors' samples. CDR3s include the opening cysteine and the closing phenylalanine or tryptophan. A D gene is named only where the DNA matches it firmly. The size entry is marked missing in some rows and otherwise reads once, few, many or a size class.

TRBV30	-	13	TRBJ1-1	-	TGTGCCTGGAGTGAAAGGGGTGCCACTGAAGCTTTCTTT	CAWSERGATEAFF
TRBV6-6	TRBD1	15	TRBJ1-5	-	TGTGCCAGCAGCGCCAGGACAGGGGAAAATCAGCCCCAGCATTTT	CASSARTGENQPQHF
TRBV30	-	14	TRBJ1-1	-	TGTGCCTGGAGTGTTGGGGGATCGAACACTGAAGCTTTCTTT	CAWSVGGSNTEAFF
TRBV5-4	-	14	TRBJ2-5	-	TGTGCCAGCAGCTTGGCGGGGTCCCAAGAGACCCAGTACTTC	CASSLAGSQETQYF
TRBV30	-	12	TRBJ2-5	-	TGTGCCTGGAGTGTACGAGGGCTAGCGCAATACTTC	CAWSVRGLAQYF
TRBV9	-	14	TRBJ2-7	-	TGTGCCAGCAGCGTGGGGACGGGAACCTACGAGCAGTACTTC	CASSVGTGTYEQYF
TRBV5-1	-	15	TRBJ2-3	few	TGCGCCAGCAATAGGGAGGCCCTTAGCACAGATACGCAGTATTTT	CASNREALSTDTQYF
TRBV7-2	TRBD1	14	TRBJ2-3	-	TGTGCCAGCAGCCAGGACAGGGCCACAGATACGCAGTATTTT	CASSQDRATDTQYF
TRBV9	-	15	TRBJ1-6	once	TGTGCCAGCAGCGTAGCAGGACGGGAAAATTCACCCCTCCACTTT	CASSVAGRENSPLHF
TRBV19	-	15	TRBJ1-4	-	TGTGCCAGTAGTCCCCCCACAGCTCCTAATGAAAAACTGTTTTTT	CASSPPTAPNEKLFF
TRBV4-1	-	15	TRBJ2-1	-	TGCGCCAGCAGCCAAGAAGACCAGGGGTGGAATGAGCAGTTCTTC	CASSQEDQGWNEQFF
TRBV13	TRBD1	17	TRBJ2-7	-	TGTGCCAGCAGCTTAGGCCTGGGACAGGGGATCTCCTACGAGCAGTACTTC	CASSLGLGQGISYEQYF